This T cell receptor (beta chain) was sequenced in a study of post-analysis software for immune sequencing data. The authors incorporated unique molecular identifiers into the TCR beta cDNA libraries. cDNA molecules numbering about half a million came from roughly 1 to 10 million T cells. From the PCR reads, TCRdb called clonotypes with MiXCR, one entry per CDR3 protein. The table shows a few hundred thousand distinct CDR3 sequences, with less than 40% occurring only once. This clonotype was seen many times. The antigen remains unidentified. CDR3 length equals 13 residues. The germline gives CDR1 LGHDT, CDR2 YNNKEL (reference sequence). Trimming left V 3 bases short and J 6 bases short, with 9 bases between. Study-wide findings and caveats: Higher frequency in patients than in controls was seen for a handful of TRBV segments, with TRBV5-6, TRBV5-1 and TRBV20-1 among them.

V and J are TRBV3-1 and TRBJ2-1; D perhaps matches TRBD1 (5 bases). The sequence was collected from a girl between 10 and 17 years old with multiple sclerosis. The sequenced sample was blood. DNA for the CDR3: TGTGCCAGCAGCCACGGACAAATCAATGAGCAGTTCTTC. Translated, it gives CASSHGQINEQFF.